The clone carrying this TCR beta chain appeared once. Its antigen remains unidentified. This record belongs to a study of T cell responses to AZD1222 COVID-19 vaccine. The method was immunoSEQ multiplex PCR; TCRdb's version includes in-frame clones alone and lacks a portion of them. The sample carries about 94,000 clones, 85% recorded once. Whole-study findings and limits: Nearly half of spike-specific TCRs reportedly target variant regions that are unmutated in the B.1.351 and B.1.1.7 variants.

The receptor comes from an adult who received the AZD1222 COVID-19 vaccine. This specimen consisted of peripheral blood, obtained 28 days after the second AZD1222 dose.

The CDR3 spells CASSLQPDQPQHF. For the CDR3, the DNA is TGCGCCAGCAGTTTACAGCCGGATCAGCCCCAGCATTTT. The chain links TRBV5-1 to TRBJ1-5; D unresolved. Germline lookup yields CDR1 SGHRS and CDR2 YFSETQ. With 5 bases removed from V and 5 bases from J, the gap between germline ends came to 11 bases. The length of the CDR3 is 13 residues.